The present T cell receptor beta chain was sequenced within a study of T cell responses to AZD1222 COVID-19 vaccine. General study results and limits: Baseline serostatus was positive in only six AZD1222 recipients.

Measured with immunoSEQ multiplex PCR; TCRdb has only the in-frame clones, and not every one. Of 140,000 to 150,000 clones in the sample, approximately 78% were seen once. About this clone: The target antigen is unknown.

The material sequenced was peripheral blood, taken on day 0 of MenACWY control vaccination. This clonotype was sampled from an adult in good health.

The chain's CDR3 is CSVDGWSGATGELFF. The CDR3, as DNA: TGCAGCGTTGATGGTTGGAGTGGGGCAACCGGGGAGCTGTTTTTT. The chain combines TRBV29-1 with TRBJ2-2; TRBD1 is a possible D gene (5 bases). The germline gives CDR1 SQVTM, CDR2 ANQGSEA. The V end lost 3 bases, the J end lost 5 bases, and 16 bases lay between the germline ends. This CDR3 comprises 15 residues.